This is a list of T cell receptor beta chains from one sample in a study of identical twins. TCRdb re-derived calls from the 5' RACE reads in MiXCR, one entry per CDR3 protein. The table records around 340,000 distinct CDR3 sequences, 9% to 15% of them present only once. The same sample was also used in a study of yellow fever vaccine responses in identical twins.

Sequencing used CD8+ T cells sorted from blood. Receptors originate from a woman aged 18-29 years in good health. CDR3s include the opening cysteine and the closing phenylalanine or tryptophan. D genes are given only for firm matches. A row's size may be missing; if present it is once, few, many or a size class.

TRBJ2-3	TRBD2	TRBV7-9	NA	CASSSTSGIMDTQYF	TGTGCCAGCAGCTCGACTAGCGGGATCATGGATACGCAGTATTTT
TRBJ2-1	NA	TRBV20-1	few	CSAGSSVSYNEQFF	TGCAGTGCTGGATCTAGTGTTTCCTACAATGAGCAGTTCTTC
TRBJ2-5	NA	TRBV5-1	NA	CASSLSGGPQETQYF	TGCGCCAGCAGCTTGTCTGGGGGGCCCCAAGAGACCCAGTACTTC
TRBJ2-1	NA	TRBV19	NA	CASSTGPPSSYNEQFF	TGTGCCAGTAGTACGGGTCCCCCTAGCTCCTACAATGAGCAGTTCTTC
TRBJ2-1	TRBD2	TRBV5-1	many	CASSRLAGEIYNEQFF	TGCGCCAGCAGCCGACTAGCGGGGGAGATCTACAATGAGCAGTTCTTC
TRBJ2-1	TRBD2	TRBV7-9	few	CASSPSQRGDNEQFF	TGTGCCAGCAGCCCTAGCCAGCGGGGGGACAATGAGCAGTTCTTC
TRBJ2-7	TRBD1	TRBV5-1	NA	CASSWGTGSYEQYF	TGCGCCAGCAGCTGGGGGACAGGCTCCTACGAGCAGTACTTC
TRBJ2-7	TRBD1	TRBV5-1	NA	CASSLDQGTGLFSYEQYF	TGCGCCAGCAGCTTGGACCAAGGGACAGGACTTTTCTCCTACGAGCAGTACTTC
TRBJ2-1	NA	TRBV20-1	NA	CSARDYLPRGPYNEQFF	TGCAGTGCTAGAGATTATCTCCCTAGAGGGCCATACAATGAGCAGTTCTTC
TRBJ1-6	NA	TRBV12-3/TRBV12-4	many	CASSFIAPSTDSPLHF	TGTGCCAGCAGTTTCATCGCCCCTTCAACAGACTCACCCCTCCACTTT
TRBJ2-5	NA	TRBV29-1	few	CSVVGETQYF	TGCAGCGTTGTAGGCGAGACCCAGTACTTC
TRBJ2-1	TRBD2	TRBV2	few	CAKSGSFIDEQFF	TGTGCCAAGAGCGGGAGTTTTATCGATGAGCAGTTCTTC
TRBJ2-7	NA	TRBV20-1	many	CSADTGSSYEQYF	TGCAGTGCTGATACTGGGAGCTCCTACGAGCAGTACTTC
TRBJ2-7	TRBD1	TRBV11-2	few	CASSLRQGRLGHYEQYF	TGTGCCAGCAGCCTACGACAGGGTCGTCTGGGTCACTACGAGCAGTACTTC
TRBJ1-2	NA	TRBV5-6	few	CARDNVGYGYTF	TGTGCAAGGGATAATGTGGGCTATGGCTACACCTTC
TRBJ2-3	NA	TRBV5-8	NA	CATDTNVRGADTQYF	TGTGCCACCGATACGAATGTAAGGGGGGCGGATACGCAGTATTTT
TRBJ2-3	NA	TRBV27	few	CASSLDMGTDTQYF	TGTGCCAGCAGTTTAGACATGGGCACAGATACGCAGTATTTT
TRBJ1-2	TRBD1	TRBV12-3/TRBV12-4	NA	CASSPTGEDGYTF	TGTGCCAGCAGCCCGACAGGGGAAGATGGCTACACCTTC
TRBJ2-1	NA	TRBV2	many	CASMWDRYEQFF	TGTGCCAGCATGTGGGATAGGTATGAGCAGTTCTTC
TRBJ1-2	NA	TRBV12-3/TRBV12-4	many	CASTSGTPFYGYTF	TGTGCCAGCACCTCCGGGACACCTTTCTATGGCTACACCTTC
TRBJ2-5	NA	TRBV21-1	few	CASSKGKSWLVPVGRETQYF	TGTGCCAGCAGCAAAGGAAAAAGTTGGCTAGTCCCGGTGGGCCGTGAGACCCAGTACTTC
TRBJ2-1	NA	TRBV12-3/TRBV12-4	NA	CASSLAASHNEQFF	TGTGCCAGCAGTTTAGCCGCCTCTCACAATGAGCAGTTCTTC
TRBJ2-7	NA	TRBV4-1	few	CASSQERADEQYF	TGCGCCAGCAGCCAAGAAAGGGCGGACGAGCAGTACTTC
TRBJ2-6	NA	TRBV2	NA	CASSESLRGMANVLTF	TGTGCCAGCAGTGAATCCTTAAGGGGGATGGCCAACGTCCTGACTTTC
TRBJ2-3	TRBD2	TRBV28	NA	CASRGLAGGPGDTQYF	TGTGCCAGCAGAGGACTAGCGGGAGGGCCGGGGGATACGCAGTATTTT
TRBJ1-2	NA	TRBV9	NA	CASTRAGGGYTF	TGTGCCAGCACAAGGGCTGGAGGGGGCTACACCTTC
TRBJ2-1	NA	TRBV10-3	many	CAIGRPGSSYNEQFF	TGTGCCATCGGGCGTCCGGGATCCTCCTACAATGAGCAGTTCTTC
TRBJ2-1	NA	TRBV24-1	few	CATSDLLLGDNEQFF	TGTGCCACCAGTGATTTGCTGCTGGGGGACAATGAGCAGTTCTTC